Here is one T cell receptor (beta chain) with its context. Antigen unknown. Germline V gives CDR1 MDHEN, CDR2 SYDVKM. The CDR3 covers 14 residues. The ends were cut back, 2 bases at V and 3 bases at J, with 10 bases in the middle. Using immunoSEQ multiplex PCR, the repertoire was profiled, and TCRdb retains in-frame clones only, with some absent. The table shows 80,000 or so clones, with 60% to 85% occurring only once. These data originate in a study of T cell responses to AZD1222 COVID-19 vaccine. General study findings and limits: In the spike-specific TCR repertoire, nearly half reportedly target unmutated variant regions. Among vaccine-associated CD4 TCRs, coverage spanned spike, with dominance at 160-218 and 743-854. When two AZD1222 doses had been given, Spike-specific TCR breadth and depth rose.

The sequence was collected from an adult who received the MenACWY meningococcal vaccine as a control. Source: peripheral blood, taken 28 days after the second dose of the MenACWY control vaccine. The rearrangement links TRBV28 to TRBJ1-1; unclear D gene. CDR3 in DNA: TGTGCCAGCAGTTTAGGAGGGATGGACACTGAAGCTTTCTTT. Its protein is CASSLGGMDTEAFF.